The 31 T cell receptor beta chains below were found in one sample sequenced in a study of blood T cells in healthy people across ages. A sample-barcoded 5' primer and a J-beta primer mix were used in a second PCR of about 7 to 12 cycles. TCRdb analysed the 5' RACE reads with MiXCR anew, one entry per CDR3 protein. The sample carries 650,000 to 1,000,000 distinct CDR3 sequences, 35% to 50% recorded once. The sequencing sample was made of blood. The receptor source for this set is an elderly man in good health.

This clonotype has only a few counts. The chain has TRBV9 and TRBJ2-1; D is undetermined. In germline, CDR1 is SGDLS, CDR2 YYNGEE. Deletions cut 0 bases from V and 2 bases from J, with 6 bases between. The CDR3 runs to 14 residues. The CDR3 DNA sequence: TGTGCCAGCAGCGTAGATGTAGCCTACAATGAGCAGTTCTTC. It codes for CASSVDVAYNEQFF.

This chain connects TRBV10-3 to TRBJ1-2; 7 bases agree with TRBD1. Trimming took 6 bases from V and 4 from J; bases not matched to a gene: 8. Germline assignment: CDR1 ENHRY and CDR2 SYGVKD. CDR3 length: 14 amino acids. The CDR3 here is CAIRPGQLVYGYTF. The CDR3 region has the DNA TGTGCCATCAGGCCGGGACAGTTGGTCTATGGCTACACCTTC.

CDR3 DNA: TGCAGTGCTAGAGATATCGGCAGGGGCTACGAGCAGTACTTC. Translating it yields CSARDIGRGYEQYF. The gene calls are TRBV20-1 and TRBJ2-4, with D possibly being TRBD1 (6 bases). The end of the DNA fits TRBJ2-7 better, so the J call may be wrong. CDR1 and CDR2 from the germline V gene are DFQATT and SNEGSKA (reference sequence). This CDR3 spans 14 amino acids.

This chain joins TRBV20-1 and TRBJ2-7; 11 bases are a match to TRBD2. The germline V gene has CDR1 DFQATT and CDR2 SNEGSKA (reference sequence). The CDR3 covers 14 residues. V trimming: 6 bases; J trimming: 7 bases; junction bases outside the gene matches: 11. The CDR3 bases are TGCAGTGCAATTCCGGGACTAGCGGACTATGAGCAGTACTTC. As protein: CSAIPGLADYEQYF.

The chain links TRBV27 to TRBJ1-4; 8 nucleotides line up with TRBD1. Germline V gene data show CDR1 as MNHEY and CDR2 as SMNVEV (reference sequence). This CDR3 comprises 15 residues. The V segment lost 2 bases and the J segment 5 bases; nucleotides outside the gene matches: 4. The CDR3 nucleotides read TGTGCCAGCAGTTTAACCAGGGGGCAGAATGAAAAACTGTTTTTT. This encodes CASSLTRGQNEKLFF.

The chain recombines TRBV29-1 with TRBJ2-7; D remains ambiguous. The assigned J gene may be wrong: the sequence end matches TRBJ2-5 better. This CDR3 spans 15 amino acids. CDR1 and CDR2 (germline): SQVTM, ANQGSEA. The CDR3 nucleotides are TGCAGCGTTGAAGGCATCCAGGCCGACCAAGAGACCCAGTACTTC. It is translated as CSVEGIQADQETQYF.

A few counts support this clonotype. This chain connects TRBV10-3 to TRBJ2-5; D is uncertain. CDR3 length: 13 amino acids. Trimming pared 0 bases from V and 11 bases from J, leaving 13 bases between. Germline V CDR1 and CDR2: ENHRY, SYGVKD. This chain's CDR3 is CAISESEGGEQYF. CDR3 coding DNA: TGTGCCATCAGTGAGTCGGAAGGTGGTGAGCAGTACTTC.

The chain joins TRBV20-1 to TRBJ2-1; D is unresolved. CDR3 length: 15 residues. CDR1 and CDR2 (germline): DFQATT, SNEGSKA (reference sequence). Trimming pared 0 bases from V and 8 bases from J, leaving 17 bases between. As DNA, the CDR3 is TGCAGTGCTAGAGAGTCACAGAACCCAACCGATGAGCAGTTCTTC. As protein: CSARESQNPTDEQFF.

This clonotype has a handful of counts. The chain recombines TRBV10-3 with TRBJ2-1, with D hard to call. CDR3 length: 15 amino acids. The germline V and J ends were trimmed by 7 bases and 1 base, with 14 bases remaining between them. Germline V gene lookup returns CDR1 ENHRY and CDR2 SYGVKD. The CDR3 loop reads CAIKSPGGSYNEQFF. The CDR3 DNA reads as TGTGCCATCAAGAGCCCGGGTGGGTCCTACAATGAGCAGTTCTTC.

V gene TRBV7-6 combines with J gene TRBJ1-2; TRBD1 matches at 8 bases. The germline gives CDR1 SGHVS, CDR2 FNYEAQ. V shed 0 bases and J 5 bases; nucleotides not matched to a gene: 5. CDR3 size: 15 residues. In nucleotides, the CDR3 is TGTGCCAGCAGCTTAGCCGCAGGGGGCATGTATGGCTACACCTTC. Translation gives CASSLAAGGMYGYTF.

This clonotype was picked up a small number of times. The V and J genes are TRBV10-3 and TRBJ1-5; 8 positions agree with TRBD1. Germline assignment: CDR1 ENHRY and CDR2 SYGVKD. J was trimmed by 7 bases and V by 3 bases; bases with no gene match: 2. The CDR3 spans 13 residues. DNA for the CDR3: TGTGCCATCAGTGAACAGGGGGACCAGCCCCAGCATTTT. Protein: CAISEQGDQPQHF.

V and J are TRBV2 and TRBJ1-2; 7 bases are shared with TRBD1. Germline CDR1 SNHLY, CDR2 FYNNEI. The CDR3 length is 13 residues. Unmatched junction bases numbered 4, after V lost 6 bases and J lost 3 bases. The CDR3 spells CASRQGLDYGYTF. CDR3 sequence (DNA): TGTGCCAGCAGACAGGGGCTCGACTATGGCTACACCTTC.

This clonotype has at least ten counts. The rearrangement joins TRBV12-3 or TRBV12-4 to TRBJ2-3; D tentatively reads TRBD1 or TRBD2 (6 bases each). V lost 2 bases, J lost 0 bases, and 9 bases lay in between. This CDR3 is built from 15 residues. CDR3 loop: CASSLRGESTDTQYF. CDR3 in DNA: TGTGCCAGCAGTTTAAGGGGGGAGAGCACAGATACGCAGTATTTT.

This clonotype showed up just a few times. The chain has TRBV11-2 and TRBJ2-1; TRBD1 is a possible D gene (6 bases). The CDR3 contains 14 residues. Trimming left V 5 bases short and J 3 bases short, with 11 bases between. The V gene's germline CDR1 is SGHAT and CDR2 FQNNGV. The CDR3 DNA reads TGTGCCAGCAGCCCATTGACAGGCTACAATGAGCAGTTCTTC. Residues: CASSPLTGYNEQFF.

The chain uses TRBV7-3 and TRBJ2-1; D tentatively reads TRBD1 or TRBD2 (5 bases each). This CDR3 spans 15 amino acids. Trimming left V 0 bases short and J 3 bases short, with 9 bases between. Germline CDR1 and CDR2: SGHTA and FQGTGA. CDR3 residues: CASSLTPGRYNEQFF. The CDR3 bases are TGTGCCAGCAGCTTAACCCCGGGACGCTACAATGAGCAGTTCTTC.

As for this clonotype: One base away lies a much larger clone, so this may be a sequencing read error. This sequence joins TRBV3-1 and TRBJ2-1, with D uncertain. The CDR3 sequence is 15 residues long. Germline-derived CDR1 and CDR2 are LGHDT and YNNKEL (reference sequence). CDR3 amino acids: CASSPTVGTYKEQFF. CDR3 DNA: TGTGCCAGCAGCCCGACCGTCGGCACCTACAAGGAGCAGTTCTTC.

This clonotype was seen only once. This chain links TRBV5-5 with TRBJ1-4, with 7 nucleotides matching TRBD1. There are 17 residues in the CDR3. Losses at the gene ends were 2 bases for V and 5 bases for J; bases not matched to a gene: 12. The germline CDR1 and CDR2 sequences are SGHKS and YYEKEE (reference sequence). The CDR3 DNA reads TGTGCCAGCAGCTTTTGGGGGACAGAAGCTATGAATGAAAAACTGTTTTTT. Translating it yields CASSFWGTEAMNEKLFF.

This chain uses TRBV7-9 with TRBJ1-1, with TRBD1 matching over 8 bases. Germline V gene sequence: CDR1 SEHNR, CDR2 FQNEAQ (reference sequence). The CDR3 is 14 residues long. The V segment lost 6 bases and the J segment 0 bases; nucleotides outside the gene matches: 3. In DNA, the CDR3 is TGTGCCAGCAGACCGGACAGGGTGAACACTGAAGCTTTCTTT. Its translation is CASRPDRVNTEAFF.

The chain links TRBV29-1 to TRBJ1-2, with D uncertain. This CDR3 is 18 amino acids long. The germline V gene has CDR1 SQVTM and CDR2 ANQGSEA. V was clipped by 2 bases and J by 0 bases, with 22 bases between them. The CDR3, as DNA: TGCAGCGTTGAATTGGATTTAAGTCTTCGGGAGTCTAACTATGGCTACACCTTC. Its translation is CSVELDLSLRESNYGYTF.

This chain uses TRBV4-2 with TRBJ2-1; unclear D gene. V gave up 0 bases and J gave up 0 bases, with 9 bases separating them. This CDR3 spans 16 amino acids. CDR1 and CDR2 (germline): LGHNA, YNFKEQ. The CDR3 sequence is CASSQETGSSYNEQFF. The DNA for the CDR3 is TGTGCCAGCAGCCAAGAGACTGGCAGCTCCTACAATGAGCAGTTCTTC.

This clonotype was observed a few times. Here the CDR3 reads CSASPLWGYNEQFF. CDR3 nucleotides: TGCAGTGCTAGCCCGCTATGGGGTTACAATGAGCAGTTCTTC. This chain links TRBV20-1 with TRBJ2-1; no firm D call. Germline CDR1 is DFQATT and CDR2 is SNEGSKA (reference sequence). V was pared by 3 bases and J by 4 bases, with 13 bases between. CDR3 length equals 14 residues.

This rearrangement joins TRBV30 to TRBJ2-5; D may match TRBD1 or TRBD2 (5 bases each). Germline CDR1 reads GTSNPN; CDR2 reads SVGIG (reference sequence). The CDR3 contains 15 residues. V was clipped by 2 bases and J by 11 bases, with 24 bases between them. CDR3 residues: CAWSPGTLVSNEQYF. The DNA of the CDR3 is TGTGCCTGGAGTCCTGGGACGCTAGTGAGCAATGAGCAGTACTTC.

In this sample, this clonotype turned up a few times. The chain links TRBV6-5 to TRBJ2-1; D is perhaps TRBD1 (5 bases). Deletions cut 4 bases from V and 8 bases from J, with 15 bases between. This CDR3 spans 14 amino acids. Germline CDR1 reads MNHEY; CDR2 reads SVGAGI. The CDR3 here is CASSSKRKGYEQFF. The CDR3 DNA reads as TGTGCCAGCAGTTCCAAGAGGAAGGGGTATGAGCAGTTCTTC.

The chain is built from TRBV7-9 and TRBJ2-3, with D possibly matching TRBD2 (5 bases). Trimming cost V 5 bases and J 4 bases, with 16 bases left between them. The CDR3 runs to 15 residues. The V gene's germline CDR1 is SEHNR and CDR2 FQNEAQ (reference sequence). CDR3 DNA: TGTGCCAGCAGCCGTGGAGGCTCTGGAGCAGATACGCAGTATTTT. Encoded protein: CASSRGGSGADTQYF.

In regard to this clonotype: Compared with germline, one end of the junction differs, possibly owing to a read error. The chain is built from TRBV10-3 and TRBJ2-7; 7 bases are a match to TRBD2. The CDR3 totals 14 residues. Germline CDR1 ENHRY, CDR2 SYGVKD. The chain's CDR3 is CTISQSGDLMEQYF. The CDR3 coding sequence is TGTACCATCAGCCAGAGCGGGGATCTCATGGAGCAGTACTTC.

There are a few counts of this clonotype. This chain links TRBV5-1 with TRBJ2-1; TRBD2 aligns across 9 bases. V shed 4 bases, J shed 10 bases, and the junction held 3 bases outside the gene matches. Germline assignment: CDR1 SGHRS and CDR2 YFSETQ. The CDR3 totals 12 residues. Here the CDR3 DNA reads TGCGCCAGCAGCCCGGGACTAGCAGAGCAGTTCTTC. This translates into CASSPGLAEQFF.

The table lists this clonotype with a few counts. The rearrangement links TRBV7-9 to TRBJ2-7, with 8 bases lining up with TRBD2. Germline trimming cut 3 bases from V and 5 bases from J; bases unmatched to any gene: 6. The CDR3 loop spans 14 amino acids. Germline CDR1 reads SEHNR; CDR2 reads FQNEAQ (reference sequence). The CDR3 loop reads CASSFGGGFNEQYF. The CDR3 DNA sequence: TGTGCCAGCAGCTTCGGGGGGGGTTTTAACGAGCAGTACTTC.

The CDR3 region is CSAIRDINTGELFF. CDR3 DNA sequence: TGCAGTGCTATACGGGACATAAACACCGGGGAGCTGTTTTTT. V and J are TRBV20-1 and TRBJ2-2, with D perhaps matching TRBD1 (6 bases). The V end lost 4 bases, the J end lost 2 bases, and 11 bases lay between the germline ends. The germline V gene encodes CDR1 DFQATT and CDR2 SNEGSKA (reference sequence). The CDR3 sequence is 14 residues long.

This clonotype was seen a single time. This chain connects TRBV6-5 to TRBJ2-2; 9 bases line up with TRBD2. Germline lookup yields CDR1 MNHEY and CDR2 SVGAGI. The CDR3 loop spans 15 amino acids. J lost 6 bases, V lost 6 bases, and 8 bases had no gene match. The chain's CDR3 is CASSRSGSKAGELFF. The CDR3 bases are TGTGCCAGCAGCCGTAGCGGGAGTAAGGCCGGGGAGCTGTTTTTT.

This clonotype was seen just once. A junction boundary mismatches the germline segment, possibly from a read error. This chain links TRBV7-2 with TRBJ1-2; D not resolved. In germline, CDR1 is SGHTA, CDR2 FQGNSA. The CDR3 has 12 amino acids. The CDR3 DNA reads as TGTGTCAGCAGCCCGGCAAACTATGGCTACACCTTC. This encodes CVSSPANYGYTF.

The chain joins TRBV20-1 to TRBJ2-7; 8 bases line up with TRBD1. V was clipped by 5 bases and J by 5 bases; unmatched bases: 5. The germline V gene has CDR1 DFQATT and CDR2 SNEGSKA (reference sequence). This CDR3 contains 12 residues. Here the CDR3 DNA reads TGCAGTGCTGGACAGGGTCGCCACGAGCAGTACTTC. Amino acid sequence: CSAGQGRHEQYF.